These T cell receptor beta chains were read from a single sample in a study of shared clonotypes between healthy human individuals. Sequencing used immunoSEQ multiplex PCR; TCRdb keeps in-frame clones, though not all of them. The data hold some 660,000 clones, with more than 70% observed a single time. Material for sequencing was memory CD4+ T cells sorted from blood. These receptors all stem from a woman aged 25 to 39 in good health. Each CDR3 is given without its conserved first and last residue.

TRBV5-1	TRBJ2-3	ASKGLGKGTDTQY
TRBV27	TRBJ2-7	ASRGARDRGYEQY
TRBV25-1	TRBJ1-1	ASSSHRGGAEAF
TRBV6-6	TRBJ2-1	ASSSTTSGTYNEQF
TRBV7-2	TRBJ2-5	ASSLFYLDGQETQY
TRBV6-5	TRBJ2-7	ASSYSPGQGYEQY
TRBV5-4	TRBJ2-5	ASSSGQLQETQY
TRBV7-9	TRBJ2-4	ASSLGADLAKNIQY
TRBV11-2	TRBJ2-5	ASSSTGGARETQY
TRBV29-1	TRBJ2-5	SVETTQGYQETQY
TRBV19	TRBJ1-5	ASSTIGDRVNQPQH
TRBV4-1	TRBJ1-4	ASSQGARTGAIVHEKLF
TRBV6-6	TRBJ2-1	ASSPKGTNNEQF
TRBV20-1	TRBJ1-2	SAREYGYT
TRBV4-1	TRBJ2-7	ASSQDSSGTSGKGQY
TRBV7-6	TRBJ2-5	ASSLGMGGLQETQY
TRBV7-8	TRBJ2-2	ASSSGGQSNTGELF
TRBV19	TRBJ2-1	ASSARAYNEQF
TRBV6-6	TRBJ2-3	ASIPSGIATDTQY
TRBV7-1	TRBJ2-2	ASSPGTRNTGELF
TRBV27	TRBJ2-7	ASSLRRTATYEQY
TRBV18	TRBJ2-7	ASSRTAYEQY
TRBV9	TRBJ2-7	ASSDAPGQGEDEQY
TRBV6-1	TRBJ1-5	ASSEVRRTNQPQH
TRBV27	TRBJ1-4	ASRKRSGPSHEKLF
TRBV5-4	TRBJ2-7	ASSYDPRGGVSYEQY
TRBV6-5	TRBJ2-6	ASRTGGSGANVLT
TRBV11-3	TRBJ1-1	ASSTGRRNTEAF
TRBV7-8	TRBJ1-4	ASSLSTGRPNEKLF
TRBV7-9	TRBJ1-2	ASSNTYRASGQTDYT
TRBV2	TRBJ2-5	ASSGIQGWETQY
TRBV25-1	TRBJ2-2	ASRPLGAGELF
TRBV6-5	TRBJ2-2	ASSLSTGELF
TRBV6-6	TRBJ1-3	ASSLLSGGIGNTIY
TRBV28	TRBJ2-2	ASSLRLAGNTGELF
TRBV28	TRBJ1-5	ASSLTGVNQPQH
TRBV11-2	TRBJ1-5	ASTLGWPTNQPQH
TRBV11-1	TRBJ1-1	ASSFDSEAF
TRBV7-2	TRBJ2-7	ASSLRVSGTYEQY
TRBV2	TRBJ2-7	ASVGVEQY
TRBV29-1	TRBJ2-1	SVGRGTSESNEQF
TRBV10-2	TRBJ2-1	ASSGGMGQGSINEQF
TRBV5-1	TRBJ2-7	ASSLGTGVGEQY
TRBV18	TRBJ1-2	ASSPSSPPGGYT
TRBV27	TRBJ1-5	ASTTTRDREIGQPQH
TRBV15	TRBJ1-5	ATSRKTDQQPQH
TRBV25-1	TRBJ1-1	ASSGVAVHTEAF
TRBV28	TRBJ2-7	ASSTGTSPLEQY
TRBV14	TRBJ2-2	ASSVGLAGYTGELF
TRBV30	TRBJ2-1	AWRKTGNNEQF
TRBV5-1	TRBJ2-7	ASNLAGGPYEQY
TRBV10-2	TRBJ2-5	ASSERTSGGTQY
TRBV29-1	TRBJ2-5	SAYTVLQETQY
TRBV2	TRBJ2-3	ASSFDRASTDTQY
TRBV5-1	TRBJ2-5	ASSTGGKETQY